A single sample gave rise to the 27 T cell receptor beta chains below, sequenced in a study of siplizumab effects on memory and regulatory T cells. Profiling relied on immunoSEQ multiplex PCR, and the TCRdb table lists in-frame clones only, not all of them. The table has roughly 60,000 clones, just over 95% seen once. The sequencing sample was made of naive CD8+ T cells sorted from blood. The receptors originated from a human donor in good health.

This chain uses TRBV5-6 with TRBJ2-3, with 8 bases lining up with TRBD2. Losses at the gene ends were 0 bases for V and 0 bases for J; bases not matched to a gene: 0. The CDR3 contains 15 residues. Germline values: CDR1 SGHDT, CDR2 YYEEEE. The CDR3 DNA reads as TGTGCCAGCAGCTTGGGCGGGGGGAGCACAGATACGCAGTATTTT. Translation: CASSLGGGSTDTQYF.

The V call is TRBV5-4, the J call TRBJ2-5; 9 bases agree with TRBD2. V shed 2 bases, J shed 5 bases, and the junction held 1 base outside the gene matches. Germline CDR1 SGHNT, CDR2 YYREEE (reference sequence). The CDR3 totals 13 residues. The CDR3 DNA reads as TGTGCCAGCAGCTTTCTAGCGGGGGAGACCCAGTACTTC. This encodes CASSFLAGETQYF.

The chain combines TRBV21-1 with TRBJ1-2. TRBV21-1 is labeled a pseudogene. This CDR3 is 19 amino acids long. The CDR3 nucleotides read TGTGCCAGCAGCAAAGCCGGGAACAGGACCTCGAGGGCCATGTATGGCTACACCTTC. It translates to CASSKAGNRTSRAMYGYTF.

The CDR3 reads CASQDRDTDTQYF. CDR3 in DNA: TGTGCCAGCCAGGACAGAGACACAGATACGCAGTATTTT. The V and J genes are TRBV18 and TRBJ2-3; D may be TRBD1 (6 bases). The CDR3 sequence is 13 residues long. CDR1 and CDR2 (germline): KGHSH, LQKENI. Trimming pared 8 bases from V and 2 bases from J, leaving 11 bases between.

The genes are TRBV2 and TRBJ1-6, with D tentatively TRBD1 (5 bases). Germline lookup yields CDR1 SNHLY and CDR2 FYNNEI. The V end was cut by 7 bases, the J end by 6 bases, with 19 bases between. The CDR3 is 16 residues long. The CDR3 nucleotides are TGTGCCAGCACCTGGGGGGAAGGAGGGCGTAATTCACCCCTCCACTTT. The encoded protein is CASTWGEGGRNSPLHF.

Written as DNA, the CDR3 is TGTGCCAGCAGTTTTGTCCTGAACACTGAAGCTTTCTTT. This translates into CASSFVLNTEAFF. The V call is TRBV28, the J call TRBJ1-1; D remains ambiguous. The CDR3 is 13 amino acids. The V end was cut by 3 bases, the J end by 0 bases, with 5 bases between. Germline lookup yields CDR1 MDHEN and CDR2 SYDVKM.

The chain carries TRBV5-4 and TRBJ2-5, with 7 nucleotides matching TRBD1. The CDR3 runs 14 residues. Germline trimming cut 6 bases from V and 1 base from J; bases unmatched to any gene: 6. CDR1 and CDR2 (germline): SGHNT, YYREEE (reference sequence). The CDR3: CASTSQGSQETQYF. CDR3 bases: TGTGCCAGCACCTCACAGGGGAGCCAAGAGACCCAGTACTTC.

The chain employs TRBV9 and TRBJ2-3; possibly TRBD2 for D (7 bases). This CDR3 spans 15 amino acids. CDR1 and CDR2 from the germline V gene are SGDLS and YYNGEE. Trimming left V 2 bases short and J 2 bases short, with 12 bases between. The DNA of the CDR3 is TGTGCCAGCAGCGTCCCGCGGGGGCCCACAGATACGCAGTATTTT. Residues: CASSVPRGPTDTQYF.

The chain couples TRBV18 to TRBJ2-7; possible D gene TRBD1, 5 bases. Germline CDR1 KGHSH, CDR2 LQKENI. Trimming removed 3 bases at V and 2 bases at J, with 11 bases between. There are 14 residues in the CDR3. CDR3 nucleotide sequence: TGTGCCAGCTCACCCGAACAGGACACCTACGAGCAGTACTTC. It specifies CASSPEQDTYEQYF.

The J gene is TRBJ2-3, the V gene TRBV19; 14 nucleotides line up with TRBD2. With 4 bases clipped from V and 1 base from J, the junction kept 1 base outside the gene matches. The CDR3 spans 16 residues. Per germline, CDR1 LNHDA and CDR2 SQIVND (reference sequence). The CDR3 DNA follows: TGTGCCAGTAGTACGGGACTAGCGGGGGGCACAGATACGCAGTATTTT. Amino acid sequence: CASSTGLAGGTDTQYF.

Points on this clone: One end of the junction varies from germline; a read error may be responsible. J is TRBJ2-1 and V is TRBV6-5; TRBD1 aligns across 10 bases. This CDR3 region has 10 residues. The germline V gene has CDR1 MNHEY and CDR2 SVGAGI. The CDR3 bases are TGTGCCAGCAGGGGACAGGGGTGGATCTTC. Its translation is CASRGQGWIF.

The gene calls are TRBV9 and TRBJ2-3, with TRBD1 identical over 9 bases. Germline CDR1 and CDR2: SGDLS and YYNGEE. V lost 4 bases to trimming and J lost 2 bases; unmatched junction nucleotides: 5. The CDR3 sequence is 15 residues long. CDR3 sequence (DNA): TGTGCCAGCAGCAAACAGGGGGCGATCACAGATACGCAGTATTTT. Protein sequence: CASSKQGAITDTQYF.

The chain has TRBV7-6 and TRBJ1-5; perhaps TRBD1 as D (5 bases). In germline, CDR1 is SGHVS, CDR2 FNYEAQ. Trimming took off 0 bases at V and 0 bases at J, with 9 bases between the two ends. The CDR3 length is 16 residues. This chain's CDR3 is CASSLASGPSNQPQHF. As DNA, the CDR3 is TGTGCCAGCAGCTTAGCGTCAGGGCCTAGCAATCAGCCCCAGCATTTT.

The chain employs TRBV6-5 and TRBJ1-1, with D unresolved. This CDR3 contains 13 residues. Germline-derived CDR1 and CDR2 are MNHEY and SVGAGI. V shed 2 bases and J shed 3 bases, with 7 bases lying between them. The CDR3 loop reads CASSYVRDTEAFF. DNA for the CDR3: TGTGCCAGCAGTTACGTCCGGGACACTGAAGCTTTCTTT.

J is TRBJ2-6 and V is TRBV28; D gene uncertain. The CDR3 consists of 18 residues. CDR1 MDHEN and CDR2 SYDVKM come from the germline V gene. V lost 3 bases to trimming and J lost 0 bases, with 15 bases between them. CDR3 nucleotide sequence: TGTGCCAGCAGTTTGTGGGCAGGCGCAATCTCTGGGGCCAACGTCCTGACTTTC. The encoded protein is CASSLWAGAISGANVLTF. Full variable domain (outside the CDR3, taken from reference TRBV28 and TRBJ2-6): DVKVTQSSRYLVKRTGEKVFLECVQDMDHENMFWYRQDPGLGLRLIYFSYDVKMKEKGDIPEGYSVSREKKERFSLILESASTNQTSMYLCASSLWAGAISGANVLTFGAGSRLTVL.

This chain links TRBV7-7 with TRBJ1-2; D remains unclear. The length of the CDR3 is 12 residues. The V end was cut by 2 bases, the J end by 5 bases, with 6 bases between. CDR1 is SSHAT and CDR2 is FNYEAQ in the germline V gene (reference sequence). CDR3: CASSLRDYGYTF. CDR3 nucleotide sequence: TGTGCCAGCAGCTTAAGGGATTATGGCTACACCTTC.

The rearrangement uses TRBV6-5 and TRBJ2-3; D is undetermined. The CDR3 sequence is 11 residues long. With 7 bases removed from V and 0 bases from J, the gap between germline ends came to 2 bases. The germline V gene has CDR1 MNHEY and CDR2 SVGAGI. The CDR3 coding sequence is TGTGCCAGCACCAGCACAGATACGCAGTATTTT. Translating it yields CASTSTDTQYF.

J is TRBJ1-6 and V is TRBV28; the D gene is possibly TRBD1 (5 bases). The V gene's germline CDR1 is MDHEN and CDR2 SYDVKM. This CDR3 is 15 amino acids long. V lost 7 bases and J 10 bases, leaving 20 bases between the germline ends. The CDR3 is CASIRPGQGRSPLHF. The CDR3 coding sequence is TGTGCCAGCATCAGACCGGGGCAGGGAAGGTCACCCCTCCACTTT.

This chain links TRBV19 with TRBJ1-2; 7 bases align to TRBD1. The CDR3 is made up of 14 amino acids. The junction had 5 bases not matched to a gene; V was cut back by 3 bases and J by 4 bases. Per germline, CDR1 LNHDA and CDR2 SQIVND (reference sequence). CDR3 sequence: CASSITGVGYGYTF. The CDR3 nucleotides are TGTGCCAGTAGTATCACAGGGGTGGGCTATGGCTACACCTTC.

The chain has TRBV6-1 and TRBJ1-2; D unclear. Between the trimmed V and J ends, which lost 0 bases and 8 bases, there was a span of 4 bases. CDR3 size: 11 residues. The germline V gene has CDR1 MNHNS and CDR2 SASEGT. The CDR3 DNA follows: TGTGCCAGCAGTGAAGCTTGGGGCTACACCTTC. Translated, it gives CASSEAWGYTF.

This clone was seen only once. V and J are TRBV27 and TRBJ2-5; 7 bases agree with TRBD1. The germline V gene has CDR1 MNHEY and CDR2 SMNVEV (reference sequence). This CDR3 is built from 14 residues. Losses at the gene ends were 3 bases for V and 5 bases for J; bases not matched to a gene: 6. The CDR3 here is CASSFQGEWETQYF. In DNA form, the CDR3 reads TGTGCCAGCAGTTTTCAGGGGGAGTGGGAGACCCAGTACTTC.

This clone was recorded once. The chain couples TRBV9 to TRBJ1-1; the D gene is possibly TRBD1 (6 bases). V was shortened by 1 base and J by 0 bases, with 7 bases between the two germline ends. Germline V CDR1 and CDR2: SGDLS, YYNGEE. The CDR3 is 14 residues long. The CDR3 loop is CASSVSGVNTEAFF. The CDR3 nucleotides read TGTGCCAGCAGCGTATCAGGGGTGAACACTGAAGCTTTCTTT.

The J gene is TRBJ2-2, the V gene TRBV9, with D possibly TRBD2 on 5 matching bases. This CDR3 has 15 residues. Germline V gene sequence: CDR1 SGDLS, CDR2 YYNGEE. Between the trimmed V and J ends, which lost 0 bases and 4 bases, there was a span of 10 bases. CDR3 region: CASSVGEHGTGELFF. The CDR3 DNA is TGTGCCAGCAGCGTAGGGGAGCACGGCACCGGGGAGCTGTTTTTT.

The rearrangement links TRBV6-1 to TRBJ2-7; 7 nucleotides agree with TRBD1. Germline loops: CDR1 MNHNS, CDR2 SASEGT. This CDR3 region has 12 residues. The trim removed 4 bases at V and 3 bases at J, leaving 0 bases unmatched. The chain's CDR3 is CASSAGGYEQYF. CDR3 in DNA: TGTGCCAGCAGTGCAGGGGGCTACGAGCAGTACTTC.

This chain joins TRBV7-2 and TRBJ2-1; D uncertain. Germline loops: CDR1 SGHTA, CDR2 FQGNSA. The CDR3 is made up of 16 amino acids. The V end lost 2 bases, the J end lost 3 bases, and 14 bases lay between the germline ends. In DNA, the CDR3 is TGTGCCAGCAGCTTAAACGCTGGGGTGGGCTACAATGAGCAGTTCTTC. It is translated as CASSLNAGVGYNEQFF.

The rearrangement joins TRBV19 to TRBJ1-2; D is unresolved. Per germline, CDR1 LNHDA and CDR2 SQIVND (reference sequence). The V end was cut by 10 bases, the J end by 2 bases, with 8 bases between. This CDR3 is built from 11 residues. DNA of the CDR3: TGTGCCACCGTGGGAAACTATGGCTACACCTTC. Translated, it gives CATVGNYGYTF.

The rearrangement uses TRBV19 and TRBJ1-2; D ambiguous. The CDR3 has 12 residues. The germline CDR1 and CDR2 sequences are LNHDA and SQIVND (reference sequence). Trimming left V 3 bases short and J 7 bases short, with 9 bases between. In nucleotides, the CDR3 is TGTGCCAGTAGTATCCTGGGGTCTGGCTACACCTTC. Translated: CASSILGSGYTF. The full variable domain, with the rest looked up from reference TRBV19 and TRBJ1-2, is DGGITQSPKYLFRKEGQNVTLSCEQNLNHDAMYWYRQDPGQGLRLIYYSQIVNDFQKGDIAEGYSVSREKKESFPLTVTSAQKNPTAFYLCASSILGSGYTFGSGTRLTVV.